Detailed here is one TCR beta chain. Its antigen is currently unknown. In the ViraFEST assay, antigen-specific CD4+ clonotypes were identified by expansion after peptide-pool stimulation. Isolation of CD4+ T cells took place after nine to ten days of culture. Recipients of the vaccine had no prior SARS-CoV-2 infection and negative nucleocapsid antibodies. On day 3 and again on day 7, half the medium was replaced with IL-2 medium. This record belongs to a study of vaccination effects on CD4 cells after COVID-19. Only in-frame clones appear in the TCRdb table, and some are missing; sequencing was by immunoSEQ multiplex PCR. The table shows tens of thousands of clones, with roughly 76% occurring only once. This CDR3 comprises 16 residues. Trimming shortened V by 4 bases and J by 8 bases, and 20 bases separated the two germline ends. Germline lookup yields CDR1 SGHVS and CDR2 FQNEAQ. Findings and limits, study-wide: The study found marked clonal contraction of infection- and vaccine-induced clones late after vaccination.

The sequence came from a human donor who received a COVID-19 vaccine. The V call is TRBV7-8, the J call TRBJ1-4; a weak D match, TRBD1 (5 bases). Sequenced material: CD4+ T cells from PBMCs cultured with HCoV-OC43 spike peptides, taken before COVID-19 vaccination. Subset: HCoV-OC43 spike overlapping peptide pool stimulation. The CDR3 DNA is TGTGCCAGCAGCTCCCTAATGTGGGGGGTAGAGGAAAAACTGTTTTTT. Its translation: CASSSLMWGVEEKLFF.